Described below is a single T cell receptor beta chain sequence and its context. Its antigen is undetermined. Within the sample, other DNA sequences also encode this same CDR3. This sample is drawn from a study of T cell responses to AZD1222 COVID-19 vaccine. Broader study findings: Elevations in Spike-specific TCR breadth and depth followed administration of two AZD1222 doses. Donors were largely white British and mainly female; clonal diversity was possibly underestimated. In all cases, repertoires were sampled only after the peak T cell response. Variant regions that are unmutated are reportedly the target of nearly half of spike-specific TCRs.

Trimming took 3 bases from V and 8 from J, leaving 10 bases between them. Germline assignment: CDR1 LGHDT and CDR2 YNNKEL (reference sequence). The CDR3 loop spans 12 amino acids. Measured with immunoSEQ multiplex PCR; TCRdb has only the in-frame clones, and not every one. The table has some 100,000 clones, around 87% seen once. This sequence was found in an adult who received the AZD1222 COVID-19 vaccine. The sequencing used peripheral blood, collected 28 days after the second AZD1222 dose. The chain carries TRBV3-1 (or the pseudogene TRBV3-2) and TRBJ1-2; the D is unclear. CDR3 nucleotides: TGTGCCAGCAGCCAGGGGTTGGAAGGCTACACCTTC. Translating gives CASSQGLEGYTF.